This T cell receptor beta chain was captured by sequencing in a study of PD-1 blockade in mismatch repair-deficient tumors. Study-level points and caveats: After pembrolizumab, tumor-resident clones rose rapidly, then generally contracted before radiologic responses.

Looked up from germline, CDR1 is SQVTM and CDR2 is ANQGSEA. Trimming removed 4 bases from V and 0 bases from J, with 7 bases in between. The CDR3 length is 12 residues. In regard to this clone: Its antigen remains unidentified.

Assay: immunoSEQ multiplex PCR; the TCRdb copy retains only in-frame clones and omits some. Among some 110,000 clones listed, about 83% were seen once. This clonotype was obtained from an adult with mismatch repair-deficient cancer. The sequences come from peripheral blood, collected 60 weeks after starting pembrolizumab. The chain recombines TRBV29-1 with TRBJ2-7; no reliable D call. CDR3 nucleotide sequence: TGCAGCGTTGCGCTGAACTCCTACGAGCAGTACTTC. Translation gives CSVALNSYEQYF.